These 27 T cell receptor beta chains were all obtained from the same sample, sequenced in a study of molecular identifiers for immune sequencing clone quantification. One entry per CDR3 protein, called by TCRdb with MiXCR from the PCR reads. The profile shows a few hundred thousand distinct CDR3 sequences, about 26% of them singletons. Sequenced sample: naive CD8+ T cells from blood, with Jurkat cell RNA spiked in. Subset indicated: FACS-sorted CD8+CD4-CCR7+CD45RA+ naive T cells. The receptors come from a human donor in good health. Some libraries in this study had Jurkat cell RNA spiked in.

As regards this clonotype: The junction departs from germline at one end; a sequencing error may be responsible. The CDR3 loop is CASSPHPSSAGSSYEQYF. The CDR3 nucleotides are TGTGCTAGCAGCCCCCACCCATCTTCCGCGGGAAGCTCCTACGAGCAGTACTTC. The rearrangement links TRBV7-7 to TRBJ2-7, with D tentatively TRBD2 (6 bases). This CDR3 comprises 18 residues. The V gene's germline CDR1 is SSHAT and CDR2 FNYEAQ (reference sequence).

This clonotype occurred once. This CDR3 fails to terminate in the conserved phenylalanine or tryptophan, so it likely reflects a read error. The chain combines TRBV15 with TRBJ1-1, with D hard to call. In germline, CDR1 is LNHNV, CDR2 YYDKDF (reference sequence). The ends were cut back, 0 bases at V and 9 bases at J, with 23 bases in the middle. The CDR3 is 17 amino acids. CDR3 region: CATSRDLEWAEPTKAFS. The CDR3 DNA reads as TGTGCCACCAGCAGAGATTTAGAGTGGGCCGAACCCACCAAAGCTTTCTCT.

In the case of this clonotype: At one boundary the junction diverges from the germline segment, which might be a read error. CDR3 DNA sequence: TGTGCCAGCAGACAGACAGGGAGCTCCTACAATGAGCAGCTCTTC. Translation: CASRQTGSSYNEQLF. J is TRBJ2-1 and V is TRBV27; 7 bases align to TRBD1. There are 15 residues in the CDR3. Germline values: CDR1 MNHEY, CDR2 SMNVEV (reference sequence).

This clonotype was observed a few times. The chain is built from TRBV30 and TRBJ2-7; 8 bases fit TRBD1. The trim removed 1 base at V and 2 bases at J, leaving 4 bases unmatched. This CDR3 contains 14 residues. Germline V lookup: CDR1 GTSNPN, CDR2 SVGIG (reference sequence). The CDR3 loop reads CAWSADRAPYEQYF. For the CDR3, the DNA is TGTGCCTGGAGTGCGGACAGGGCCCCCTACGAGCAGTACTTC.

This clonotype was recorded at least ten times. This chain links TRBV7-9 with TRBJ2-3; TRBD2 matches at 10 bases. Germline V gene sequence: CDR1 SEHNR, CDR2 FQNEAQ (reference sequence). The trim removed 3 bases at V and 4 bases at J, leaving 10 bases unmatched. The CDR3 covers 17 residues. The DNA of the CDR3 is TGTGCCAGCAGCTTTGGTCAAGCGGGAGGGCCTGCAGATACGCAGTATTTT. It codes for CASSFGQAGGPADTQYF.

This clonotype was observed at least ten times. The DNA for the CDR3 is TGTGCCAGCAGCCCATCATGGGGACAAGAGACCCAGTACTTC. As protein: CASSPSWGQETQYF. The V and J genes are TRBV7-9 and TRBJ2-5, with unresolved D. Germline CDR1 reads SEHNR; CDR2 reads FQNEAQ (reference sequence). The length of the CDR3 is 14 residues. The V end was cut by 5 bases, the J end by 2 bases, with 12 bases between. The whole variable domain, remainder taken from reference TRBV7-9 and TRBJ2-5, is DTGVSQNPRHKITKRGQNVTFRCDPISEHNRLYWYRQTLGQGPEFLTYFQNEAQLEKSRLLSDRFSAERPKGSFSTLEIQRTEQGDSAMYLCASSPSWGQETQYFGPGTRLLVL.

This clonotype was picked up many times. The CDR3 here is CASSLGARGDSGQPQHF. The CDR3 nucleotides read TGTGCCAGCAGCTTAGGGGCCAGGGGGGATTCGGGGCAGCCCCAGCATTTT. The rearrangement links TRBV7-8 to TRBJ1-5, with 7 bases aligning to TRBD1. Germline assignment: CDR1 SGHVS and CDR2 FQNEAQ. Trimming removed 1 base from V and 7 bases from J; junction bases left unmatched: 13. The CDR3 has 17 amino acids.

This clonotype was detected a few times. V and J are TRBV10-2 and TRBJ1-3, with D possibly being TRBD1 (5 bases). V was shortened by 3 bases and J by 0 bases, with 12 bases between the two germline ends. Germline values: CDR1 WSHSY, CDR2 SAAADI. This CDR3 is built from 16 residues. DNA of the CDR3: TGCGCCAGCAGTGATGGGACGGAAAGCTCTGGAAACACCATATATTTT. Its translation is CASSDGTESSGNTIYF.

This clonotype showed up just a few times. This sequence joins TRBV9 and TRBJ2-3, with TRBD2 identical over 10 bases. Germline CDR1 reads SGDLS; CDR2 reads YYNGEE. The length of the CDR3 is 16 residues. V lost 5 bases and J lost 0; bases outside the gene matches: 6. The CDR3 bases are TGTGCCAGCAGACCCCCAGCGGGGGGGAGCACAGATACGCAGTATTTT. Amino acid sequence: CASRPPAGGSTDTQYF.

This clonotype was seen many times. This sequence joins TRBV4-3 and TRBJ2-5; D unresolved. CDR1 and CDR2 from the germline V gene are LGHNA and YSLEER. The CDR3 extends over 13 amino acids. Trimming stripped 5 bases from V and 3 bases from J, with 10 bases between. The CDR3 spells CASSNSREETQYF. The CDR3 DNA reads TGCGCCAGCAGCAACAGTAGGGAAGAGACCCAGTACTTC.

In its sample, this clonotype was seen many times. The V gene is TRBV6-2 or TRBV6-3, the J gene TRBJ2-2; 9 bases match TRBD2. J lost 6 bases, V lost 8 bases, and 13 bases had no gene match. This CDR3 spans 16 amino acids. Germline CDR1 is MNHEY and CDR2 is SVGEGT. In nucleotides, the CDR3 is TGTGCCAGCGGGGGGACTAGCCCCCGCTTTTCCGGGGAGCTGTTTTTT. Its protein is CASGGTSPRFSGELFF.

This clonotype was picked up a small number of times. The chain employs TRBV4-3 and TRBJ2-7, with unresolved D. The CDR3 is 12 residues long. The V gene lost 1 base and the J gene lost 6 bases, with 7 bases spanning the gap. Germline values: CDR1 LGHNA, CDR2 YSLEER. The CDR3 sequence: CASSQGNSEQYF. The DNA for the CDR3 is TGCGCCAGCAGCCAAGGAAATAGCGAGCAGTACTTC.

This clonotype was seen more than once but under ten times. The chain combines TRBV12-3 or TRBV12-4 with TRBJ1-5; 7 bases align to TRBD1. The ends lost 3 bases at V and 2 bases at J; junction bases unmatched: 10. The CDR3 extends over 17 amino acids. The CDR3 DNA follows: TGTGCCAGCAGTTTGCCGGATAGGGGGCTTGGCAATCAGCCCCAGCATTTT. Residues: CASSLPDRGLGNQPQHF.

This clonotype was seen at least ten times. The gene calls are TRBV9 and TRBJ2-6; D could derive from TRBD1 or TRBD2 (5 bases each). Trimming cost V 3 bases and J 0 bases, with 13 bases left between them. There are 17 residues in the CDR3. Germline V gene data show CDR1 as SGDLS and CDR2 as YYNGEE. The CDR3 coding sequence is TGTGCCAGCAGCGGTCAAATTGGGGGCTCTGGGGCCAACGTCCTGACTTTC. Residues: CASSGQIGGSGANVLTF.

A word on this clonotype: Sequence at one end of the junction differs from germline and may be a read error. The chain recombines TRBV4-3 with TRBJ2-7; 8 bases map to TRBD2. CDR3 size: 16 residues. Germline V gene sequence: CDR1 LGHNA, CDR2 YSLEER. As DNA, the CDR3 is TGCGCCAGCGGCCAAGAAGGGCCGGCGGGGGGCTACGAGCAGTACTTC. It specifies CASGQEGPAGGYEQYF.

This clonotype was counted only a few times. This chain joins TRBV12-3 or TRBV12-4 and TRBJ2-1, with D possibly TRBD1 on 6 matching bases. The germline V and J ends were trimmed by 4 bases and 6 bases, with 22 bases remaining between them. The CDR3 sequence is 17 residues long. The CDR3 spells CASSSLDPGEISNEQFF. DNA for the CDR3: TGTGCCAGCAGTTCCTTGGACCCAGGGGAGATAAGCAATGAGCAGTTCTTC.

As to this clonotype: A much larger clone lies a single base off, so this may be a read error. V usage is TRBV29-1 and J usage is TRBJ2-7; D is possibly TRBD2 (6 bases). Germline values: CDR1 SQVTM, CDR2 ANQGSEA. V dropped 4 bases and J dropped 5 bases, with 12 bases sitting between them. There are 12 residues in the CDR3. CDR3 in DNA: TGCAGCGTTGTGCGGGGATCCAACGAGCAGTACTTC. This encodes CSVVRGSNEQYF.

CDR3 coding DNA: TGCGCCAGCAGCTTGGCCCAGGGAGGGGGAGAGACCCAGTACTTC. It translates to CASSLAQGGGETQYF. The chain uses TRBV5-1 and TRBJ2-5, with D perhaps TRBD2 (7 bases). CDR1 is SGHRS, CDR2 YFSETQ, per germline. V lost 0 bases, J lost 4 bases, and 13 bases lay in between. The CDR3 is made up of 15 amino acids.

Many counts were recorded for this clonotype. The gene calls are TRBV20-1 and TRBJ2-3; 12 bases fit TRBD2. The CDR3 contains 16 residues. V shed 6 bases and J 2 bases; nucleotides not matched to a gene: 9. Germline-derived CDR1 and CDR2 are DFQATT and SNEGSKA (reference sequence). The CDR3 DNA reads TGCAGTGCCCCAGGACTAGCGGGGACCTACACAGATACGCAGTATTTT. It is translated as CSAPGLAGTYTDTQYF.

Points on this clonotype: This could be a read error, since a much larger clone is one nucleotide away. This chain connects TRBV20-1 to TRBJ2-7; 9 positions agree with TRBD2. This CDR3 comprises 16 residues. The germline gives CDR1 DFQATT, CDR2 SNEGSKA (reference sequence). CDR3 sequence reads: CCARDEGPSGTSEQYF. DNA for the CDR3: TGCTGTGCTAGAGATGAAGGCCCTAGCGGGACTAGCGAGCAGTACTTC.

This clonotype was counted only a few times. This chain uses TRBV20-1 with TRBJ1-2, with D hard to call. The CDR3 is 16 amino acids. Between the trimmed V and J ends, which lost 0 bases and 3 bases, there was a span of 17 bases. CDR1 is DFQATT and CDR2 is SNEGSKA in the germline V gene (reference sequence). The CDR3 nucleotides read TGCAGTGCTAGAGATTCTAGTGAGGGCGCCTACTATGGCTACACCTTC. Encoded protein: CSARDSSEGAYYGYTF.

There are a few counts of this clonotype. The chain is built from TRBV5-4 and TRBJ1-2; a possible D gene is TRBD1 (6 bases). This CDR3 has 18 residues. Germline V CDR1 and CDR2: SGHNT, YYREEE (reference sequence). Trimming removed 2 bases at V and 3 bases at J, with 23 bases between. The CDR3: CASSLRGQPSSYDYGYTF. The CDR3 DNA follows: TGTGCCAGCAGCTTACGAGGACAGCCCTCAAGTTATGACTATGGCTACACCTTC.

This clonotype was observed at least ten times. This chain connects TRBV9 to TRBJ2-3; D gene ambiguous. Germline V gene lookup returns CDR1 SGDLS and CDR2 YYNGEE. The ends were cut back, 0 bases at V and 3 bases at J, with 5 bases in the middle. The CDR3 contains 13 residues. The CDR3 reads CASSVAPTDTQYF. The CDR3 region has the DNA TGTGCCAGCAGCGTAGCACCTACAGATACGCAGTATTTT.

As concerns this clonotype: A read error may be the cause here, since a much bigger clone is one base away. No conserved phenylalanine or tryptophan is present at the end of the CDR3, so a read error is the likely explanation. The chain combines TRBV20-1 with TRBJ1-6; D not certain. Trimming pared 0 bases from V and 0 bases from J, leaving 6 bases between. Germline V CDR1 and CDR2: DFQATT, SNEGSKA (reference sequence). The CDR3 is 15 amino acids. CDR3 nucleotides: TGCAGTGCTAGAGATGCTGGCTCCTATAATTCACCCCTCCACCTT. The encoded protein is CSARDAGSYNSPLHL.

Comments on this clonotype: This may be a read error: a much more frequent sequence differs by one nucleotide. The chain is built from TRBV4-1 and TRBJ2-7; D tentatively reads TRBD1 or TRBD2 (6 bases each). V lost 3 bases and J 2 bases, leaving 17 bases between the germline ends. Germline-derived CDR1 and CDR2 are MGHRA and YSYEKL. The CDR3 loop spans 16 amino acids. In DNA form, the CDR3 reads TGCGCCAGCAGCCATAAGTCGGGGGACAACCCCTACGAGCAGTACTTC. Translating gives CASSHKSGDNPYEQYF.

This clonotype was seen once. The gene calls are TRBV7-2 and TRBJ2-1; 7 nucleotides agree with TRBD1. Germline V gives CDR1 SGHTA, CDR2 FQGNSA. Trimming cost V 4 bases and J 6 bases; bases outside gene matches: 9. This CDR3 comprises 15 residues. CDR3 loop: CASSSTQGYVNEQFF. DNA of the CDR3: TGTGCCAGCAGCTCCACACAGGGGTACGTCAATGAGCAGTTCTTC.

This clonotype has only one observation. This may be a read error, as it is one base from a much larger clone. The chain is built from TRBV2 and TRBJ1-2, with D hard to call. V was clipped by 0 bases and J by 0 bases, with 14 bases between them. The CDR3 consists of 17 residues. CDR1 and CDR2 from the germline V gene are SNHLY and FYNNEI. CDR3 loop: CASSEAMIQNANYGYTF. CDR3 DNA sequence: TGTGCCAGCAGTGAAGCGATGATACAGAATGCTAACTATGGCTACACCTTC.